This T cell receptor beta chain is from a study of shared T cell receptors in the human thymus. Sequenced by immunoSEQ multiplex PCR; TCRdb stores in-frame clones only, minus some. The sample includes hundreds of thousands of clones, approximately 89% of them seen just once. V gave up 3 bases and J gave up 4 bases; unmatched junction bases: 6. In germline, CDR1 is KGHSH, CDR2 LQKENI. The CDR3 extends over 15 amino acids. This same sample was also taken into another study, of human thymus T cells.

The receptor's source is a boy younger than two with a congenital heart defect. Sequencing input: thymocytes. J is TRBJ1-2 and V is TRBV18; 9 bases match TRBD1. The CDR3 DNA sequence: TGTGCCAGCTCACCGGGACAGGGTGGGGGCTATGGCTACACCTTC. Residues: CASSPGQGGGYGYTF.